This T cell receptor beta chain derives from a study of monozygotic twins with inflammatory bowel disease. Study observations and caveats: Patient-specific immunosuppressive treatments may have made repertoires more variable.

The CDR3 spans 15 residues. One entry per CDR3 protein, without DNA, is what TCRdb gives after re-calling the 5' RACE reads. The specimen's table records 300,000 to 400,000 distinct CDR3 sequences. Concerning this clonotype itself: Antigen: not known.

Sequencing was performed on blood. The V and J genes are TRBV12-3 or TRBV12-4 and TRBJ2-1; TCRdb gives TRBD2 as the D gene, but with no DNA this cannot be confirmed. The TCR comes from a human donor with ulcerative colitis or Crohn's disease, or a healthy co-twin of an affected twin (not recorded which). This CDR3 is CASSATSGRRNEQFF.